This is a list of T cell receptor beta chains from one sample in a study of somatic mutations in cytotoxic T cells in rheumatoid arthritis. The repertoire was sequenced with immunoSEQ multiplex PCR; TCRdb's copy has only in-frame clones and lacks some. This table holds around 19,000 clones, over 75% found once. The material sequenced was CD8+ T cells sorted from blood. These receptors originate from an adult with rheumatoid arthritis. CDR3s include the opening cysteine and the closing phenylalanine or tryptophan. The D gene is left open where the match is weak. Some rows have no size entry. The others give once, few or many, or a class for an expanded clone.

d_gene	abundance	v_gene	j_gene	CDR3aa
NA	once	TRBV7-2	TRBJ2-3	CASSPTGLASGDTQYF
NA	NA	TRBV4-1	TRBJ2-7	CASSHLRTTSYEQYF
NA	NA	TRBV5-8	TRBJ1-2	CASSRYDVGGSYGYTF
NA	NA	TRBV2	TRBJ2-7	CASSEVSGPYEQYF
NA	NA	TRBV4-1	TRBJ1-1	CASSLGRGNEAFF
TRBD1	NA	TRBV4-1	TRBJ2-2	CASSQERGQGANPGELFF
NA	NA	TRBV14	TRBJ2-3	CASSQDPVLSTDTQYF
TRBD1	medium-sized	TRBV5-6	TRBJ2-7	CASSPRDRVWYEQYF
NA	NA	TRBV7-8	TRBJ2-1	CASSLGPVPAGGNEQFF
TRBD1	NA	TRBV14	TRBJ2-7	CASSGRDSASEQYF
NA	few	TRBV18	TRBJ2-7	CASSPWAGQGYEQYF
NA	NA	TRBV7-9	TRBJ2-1	CASSYRAGLSSYNEQFF
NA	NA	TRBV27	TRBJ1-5	CASSLSYRFNQPQHF
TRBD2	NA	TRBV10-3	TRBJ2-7	CAISMGGGAYEQYF
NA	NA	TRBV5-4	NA	CASSLEYGETYEQYF
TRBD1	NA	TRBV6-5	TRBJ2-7	CASSYSRGRDEQYF
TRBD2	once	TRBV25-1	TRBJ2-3	CASKAGLDTQYF
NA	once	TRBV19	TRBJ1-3	CASSTGQLYSGNTIYF
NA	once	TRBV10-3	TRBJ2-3	CAISDELRDSGTDTQYF
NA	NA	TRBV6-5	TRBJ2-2	CASTGPAGELFF
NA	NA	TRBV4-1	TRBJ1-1	CASSSGAEAFF
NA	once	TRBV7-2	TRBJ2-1	CASSQQSFSYNEQFF
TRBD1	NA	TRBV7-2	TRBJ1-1	CASSLGGQLNTEAFF
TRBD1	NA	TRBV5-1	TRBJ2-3	CASSLMTGGTDTQYF
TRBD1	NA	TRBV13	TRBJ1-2	CASSLGTGVYGYTF
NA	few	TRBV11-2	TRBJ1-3	CASSPYTSGGNTIYF
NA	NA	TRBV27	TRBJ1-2	CASSAGTLYGYTF
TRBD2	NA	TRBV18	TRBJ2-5	CASLQPGREETQYF
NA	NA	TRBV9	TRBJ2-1	CASSPRLNSYNEQFF